These T cell receptor beta chains were read from a single sample in a study of human T cells and chemical hapten exposure. TCRdb fed the RACE reads into MiXCR, producing one record per CDR3 protein. The sample has more than 75,000 distinct CDR3 sequences; roughly 9.1% are singletons. Sample: whole blood, taken in connection with sensitization to the hapten diphenylcyclopropenone (DPC). The receptors originated from a woman between 40 and 55 years old with alopecia areata. Some clones in this sample may be carry-over from other donors' samples. Both conserved end residues are part of each CDR3. The D gene is left open where the match is weak. Clone sizes are given selectively: once, few, many, or a class where the clone is expanded.

CDR3nt: TGCGCCAGCAGCCCACCTGACACTTCAGATACGCAGTATTTT
CDR3aa: CASSPPDTSDTQYF
d_gene: NA
v_gene: TRBV5-1
j_gene: TRBJ2-3
abundance: NA

CDR3nt: TGCAGTGCTAGAGATCGTCAGACCTATCGTTATGGCTACACCTTC
CDR3aa: CSARDRQTYRYGYTF
d_gene: NA
v_gene: TRBV20-1
j_gene: TRBJ1-2
abundance: many

CDR3nt: TGTGCCAGCAGCCCACGGGTGCAGGGAGGAATCGGGGAGCTGTTTTTT
CDR3aa: CASSPRVQGGIGELFF
d_gene: NA
v_gene: TRBV7-9
j_gene: TRBJ2-2
abundance: many

CDR3nt: TGTGCCAGCAGCTTAGATGGCAGCATCCCTCGAGGGGAGACCCAGTACTTC
CDR3aa: CASSLDGSIPRGETQYF
d_gene: NA
v_gene: TRBV7-2
j_gene: TRBJ2-5
abundance: many

CDR3nt: TGTGCCAGCAGTGACAGGGACGATAGCAATCAGCCCCAGCATTTT
CDR3aa: CASSDRDDSNQPQHF
d_gene: NA
v_gene: TRBV2
j_gene: TRBJ1-5
abundance: few

CDR3nt: TGTGCCAGCAGCGTAGGCGTTAGCGGCACCGGGGAGCTGTTTTTT
CDR3aa: CASSVGVSGTGELFF
d_gene: NA
v_gene: TRBV9
j_gene: TRBJ2-2
abundance: NA

CDR3nt: TGTGCCAGCAGTTACCCCCGTACAGGGAGTAATTCACCCCTCCACTTT
CDR3aa: CASSYPRTGSNSPLHF
d_gene: NA
v_gene: TRBV6-5
j_gene: TRBJ1-6
abundance: few

CDR3nt: TGCAGCGTTTACCATTCAAGGGCACAGGCTTTCTTT
CDR3aa: CSVYHSRAQAFF
d_gene: NA
v_gene: TRBV29-1
j_gene: TRBJ1-1
abundance: many

CDR3nt: TGTGCCAGCAGCCCACGAGGACAGGGGAGAGAGACCCAGTACTTC
CDR3aa: CASSPRGQGRETQYF
d_gene: TRBD1
v_gene: TRBV7-2
j_gene: TRBJ2-5
abundance: many

CDR3nt: TGTGCCAGTGGCACTAGCGGGGCTCCCTACAATGAGCAGTTCTTC
CDR3aa: CASGTSGAPYNEQFF
d_gene: TRBD2
v_gene: TRBV9
j_gene: TRBJ2-1
abundance: NA

CDR3nt: TGTGCCAGCAGCTTAGGGGACAGCTCTTATCAGCCCCAGCATTTT
CDR3aa: CASSLGDSSYQPQHF
d_gene: TRBD1
v_gene: TRBV7-9
j_gene: TRBJ1-5
abundance: NA

CDR3nt: TGTGCCAGCAGCCAGACACAGGGGGCGAGGGAGGGCTACACCTTC
CDR3aa: CASSQTQGAREGYTF
d_gene: TRBD1
v_gene: TRBV11-2
j_gene: TRBJ1-2
abundance: many

CDR3nt: TGTGCCAGCTCACCACCACAGGGGTCTAATTCACCCCTCCACTTT
CDR3aa: CASSPPQGSNSPLHF
d_gene: TRBD1
v_gene: TRBV18
j_gene: TRBJ1-6
abundance: many

CDR3nt: TGTGCCAGCAGCCAAGGAGGGAAATCTGGGGCCAACGTCCTGACTTTC
CDR3aa: CASSQGGKSGANVLTF
d_gene: NA
v_gene: TRBV3-1
j_gene: TRBJ2-6
abundance: few

CDR3nt: TGTGCCATCAAGCCGGGACTAGCGTCCGCCTACAATGAGCAGTTCTTC
CDR3aa: CAIKPGLASAYNEQFF
d_gene: TRBD2
v_gene: TRBV10-3
j_gene: TRBJ2-1
abundance: many

CDR3nt: TGTGCCAGCAGCACACCAGCGGGGGGGCCTCGGTATGAGCAGTTCTTC
CDR3aa: CASSTPAGGPRYEQFF
d_gene: TRBD2
v_gene: TRBV7-9
j_gene: TRBJ2-1
abundance: many

CDR3nt: TGTGCCAGCAGCTTAGTGGGGACTAGCGGTACCGCGGAGACCCAGTACTTC
CDR3aa: CASSLVGTSGTAETQYF
d_gene: TRBD2
v_gene: TRBV7-2
j_gene: TRBJ2-5
abundance: few

CDR3nt: TGTGCCAGCAGCGGGGGGACAAATTGGGTCAATGAGCAGTTCTTC
CDR3aa: CASSGGTNWVNEQFF
d_gene: NA
v_gene: TRBV9
j_gene: TRBJ2-1
abundance: NA

CDR3nt: TGTGCCAGCGGTTCGGACAGGATCCCGATGTCGACCTATGGCTACACCTTC
CDR3aa: CASGSDRIPMSTYGYTF
d_gene: TRBD1
v_gene: TRBV6-2/TRBV6-3
j_gene: TRBJ1-2
abundance: NA

CDR3nt: TGTGCCATCAGTGACACGACAGCCAGATACGAGCAGTACTTC
CDR3aa: CAISDTTARYEQYF
d_gene: NA
v_gene: TRBV10-3
j_gene: TRBJ2-7
abundance: many

CDR3nt: TGTGCCAGCAGCATGTACACTGAAGCTTTCTTT
CDR3aa: CASSMYTEAFF
d_gene: NA
v_gene: TRBV11-2
j_gene: TRBJ1-1
abundance: NA

CDR3nt: TGCAGTGCTAGTTTGGGACTAGCGGGGGAGTTGGATACGCAGTATTTT
CDR3aa: CSASLGLAGELDTQYF
d_gene: TRBD2
v_gene: TRBV20-1
j_gene: TRBJ2-3
abundance: NA

CDR3nt: TGTGCCAGCAGCCGACTAGCGGGGGGCAAAGAGACCCAGTACTTC
CDR3aa: CASSRLAGGKETQYF
d_gene: TRBD2
v_gene: TRBV7-3
j_gene: TRBJ2-5
abundance: few

CDR3nt: TGTGCCAGCAGCTTAGCGCGGGCGGGACACTATGGCTACACCTTC
CDR3aa: CASSLARAGHYGYTF
d_gene: NA
v_gene: TRBV7-9
j_gene: TRBJ1-2
abundance: many

CDR3nt: TGTGCCAGCAGCTTAGGAGGGGCGGCGGCAGATACGCAGTATTTT
CDR3aa: CASSLGGAAADTQYF
d_gene: NA
v_gene: TRBV7-2
j_gene: TRBJ2-3
abundance: many

CDR3nt: TGTGCCAGCAGCGCGGTACTCGGGACTAGCACAGATACGCAGTATTTT
CDR3aa: CASSAVLGTSTDTQYF
d_gene: NA
v_gene: TRBV7-6
j_gene: TRBJ2-3
abundance: many

CDR3nt: TGCGCCAGCAGCCAAGACCTCGACCCTAACTATGGCTACACCTTC
CDR3aa: CASSQDLDPNYGYTF
d_gene: NA
v_gene: TRBV4-1
j_gene: TRBJ1-2
abundance: many

CDR3nt: TGTGCCATCAGGGATAGGGTGCTGGGCAATCAGCCCCAGCATTTT
CDR3aa: CAIRDRVLGNQPQHF
d_gene: NA
v_gene: TRBV10-3
j_gene: TRBJ1-5
abundance: NA

CDR3nt: TGCGCCAGCAGCTTGGGACAGACAGCAGATACGCAGTATTTT
CDR3aa: CASSLGQTADTQYF
d_gene: NA
v_gene: TRBV5-1
j_gene: TRBJ2-3
abundance: many

CDR3nt: TGTGCCAGCAGCGCCCTCCCGGGACGCCCGATAGACACCTTC
CDR3aa: CASSALPGRPIDTF
d_gene: NA
v_gene: TRBV2
j_gene: TRBJ1-2
abundance: NA

CDR3nt: TGTGCCAGCAGTCCTGACAGCAATTTCTATGGCTACACCTTC
CDR3aa: CASSPDSNFYGYTF
d_gene: NA
v_gene: TRBV6-2/TRBV6-3
j_gene: TRBJ1-2
abundance: many

CDR3nt: TGCAGTGCTAGCTTCGGGGGGCGCAATCAGCCCCAGCATTTT
CDR3aa: CSASFGGRNQPQHF
d_gene: NA
v_gene: TRBV20-1
j_gene: TRBJ1-5
abundance: NA

CDR3nt: TGTGCCAGCAGCGGAAACCAGGAGGGTGAAAAACTGTTTTTT
CDR3aa: CASSGNQEGEKLFF
d_gene: NA
v_gene: TRBV13
j_gene: TRBJ1-4
abundance: many

CDR3nt: TGTGCCAGCAGCTTAGTGGGACAGGGTTACGAGCAGTACTTC
CDR3aa: CASSLVGQGYEQYF
d_gene: TRBD1
v_gene: TRBV7-9
j_gene: TRBJ2-7
abundance: NA

CDR3nt: TGTGCCAGCAGCCAAGGGGGTCCATGGGGTTCTAATGAAAAACTGTTTTTT
CDR3aa: CASSQGGPWGSNEKLFF
d_gene: NA
v_gene: TRBV4-2
j_gene: TRBJ1-4
abundance: many

CDR3nt: TGCAGTGCTAGAAGGACAGCCCGCAATCAGCCCCAGCATTTT
CDR3aa: CSARRTARNQPQHF
d_gene: NA
v_gene: TRBV20-1
j_gene: TRBJ1-5
abundance: few